This T cell receptor (beta chain) originates from a study of response to subunit inactivated influenza vaccine. Study-wide points: Each seasonal influenza vaccination recruits few new T cells, the authors suggested.

Each CDR3 protein gets one entry after TCRdb re-called the RT-PCR reads with MiXCR. Among about 530,000 distinct CDR3 sequences listed, around 13% were seen once. CDR3 length equals 15 residues. The germline V gene encodes CDR1 SSHAT and CDR2 FNYEAQ (reference sequence). A word on this clonotype: As yet, its antigen is unknown. At one end, the junction sequence differs from germline, possibly due to a read error.

The sample was PBMCs from blood, taken roughly 48 days after vaccination. This TCR was recovered from a man between 45 and 60 years old who received an inactivated influenza vaccine. The chain carries TRBV7-7 and TRBJ2-3; the D is unclear. Here the CDR3 DNA reads TGTGCTAGCAGCTTCTCGGTCTCTAGCACAGATACGCAGTATTTT. Protein sequence: CASSFSVSSTDTQYF.